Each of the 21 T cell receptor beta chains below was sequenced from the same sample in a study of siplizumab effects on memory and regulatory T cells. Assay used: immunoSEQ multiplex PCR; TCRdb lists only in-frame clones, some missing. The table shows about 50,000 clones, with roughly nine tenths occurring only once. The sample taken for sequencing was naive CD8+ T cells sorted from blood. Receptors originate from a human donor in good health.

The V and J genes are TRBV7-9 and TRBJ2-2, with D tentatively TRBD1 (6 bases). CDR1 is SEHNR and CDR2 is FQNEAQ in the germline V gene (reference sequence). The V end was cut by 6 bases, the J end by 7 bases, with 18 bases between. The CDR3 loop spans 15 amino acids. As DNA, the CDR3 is TGTGCCAGCAGGTTACAGGGTCTTCGGATCGGGGAGCTGTTTTTT. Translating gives CASRLQGLRIGELFF.

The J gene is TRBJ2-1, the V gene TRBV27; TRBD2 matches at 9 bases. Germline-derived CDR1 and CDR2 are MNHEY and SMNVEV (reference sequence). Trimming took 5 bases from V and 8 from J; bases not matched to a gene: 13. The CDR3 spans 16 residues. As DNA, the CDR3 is TGTGCCAGCAGTCCCGGGGGTAGCGGGGGTTGGGATGAGCAGTTCTTC. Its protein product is CASSPGGSGGWDEQFF.

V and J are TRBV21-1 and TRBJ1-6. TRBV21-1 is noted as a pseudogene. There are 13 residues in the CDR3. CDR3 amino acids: CASSNREYSPLHF. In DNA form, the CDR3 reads TGTGCCAGCAGCAACAGGGAGTACTCACCCCTCCACTTT.

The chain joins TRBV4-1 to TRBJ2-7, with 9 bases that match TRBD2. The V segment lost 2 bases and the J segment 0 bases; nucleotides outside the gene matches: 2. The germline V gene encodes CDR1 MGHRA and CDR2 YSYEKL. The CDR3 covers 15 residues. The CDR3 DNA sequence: TGCGCCAGCAGCCAACAGCGGGGGGCCTCCTACGAGCAGTACTTC. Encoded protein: CASSQQRGASYEQYF.

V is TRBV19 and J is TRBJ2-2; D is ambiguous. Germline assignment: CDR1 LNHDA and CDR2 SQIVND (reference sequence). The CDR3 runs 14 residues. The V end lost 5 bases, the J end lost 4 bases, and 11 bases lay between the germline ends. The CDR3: CASSPGLTTGELFF. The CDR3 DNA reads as TGTGCCAGTAGTCCCGGGCTTACCACCGGGGAGCTGTTTTTT.

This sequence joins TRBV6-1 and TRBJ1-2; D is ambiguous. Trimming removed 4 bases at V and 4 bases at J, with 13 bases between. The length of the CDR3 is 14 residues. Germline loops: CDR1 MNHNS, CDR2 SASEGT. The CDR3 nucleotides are TGTGCCAGCAGTGGACCCTCAAGGATCTATGGCTACACCTTC. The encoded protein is CASSGPSRIYGYTF.

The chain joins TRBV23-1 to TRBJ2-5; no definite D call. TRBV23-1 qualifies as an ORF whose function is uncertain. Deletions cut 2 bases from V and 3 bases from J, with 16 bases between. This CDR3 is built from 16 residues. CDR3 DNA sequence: TGCGCCAGCAGTCAAGCCAGCGACGGTAAAAAAGAGACCCAGTACTTC. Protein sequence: CASSQASDGKKETQYF.

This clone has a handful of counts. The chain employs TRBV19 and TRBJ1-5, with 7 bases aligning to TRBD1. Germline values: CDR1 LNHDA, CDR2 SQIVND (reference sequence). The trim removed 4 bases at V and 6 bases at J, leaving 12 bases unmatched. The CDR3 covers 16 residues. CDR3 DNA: TGTGCCAGTAGTACCCCAGCAGGGGGTGGCGGTCAGCCCCAGCATTTT. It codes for CASSTPAGGGGQPQHF.

The CDR3 DNA is TGTGCCAGCCAGGGTTCAGCGGGCCCCTACGAGCAGTACTTC. Its translation is CASQGSAGPYEQYF. The rearrangement links TRBV27 to TRBJ2-7; D perhaps matches TRBD2 (6 bases). Between the trimmed V and J ends, which lost 8 bases and 2 bases, there was a span of 16 bases. The germline V gene has CDR1 MNHEY and CDR2 SMNVEV (reference sequence). The CDR3 consists of 14 residues.

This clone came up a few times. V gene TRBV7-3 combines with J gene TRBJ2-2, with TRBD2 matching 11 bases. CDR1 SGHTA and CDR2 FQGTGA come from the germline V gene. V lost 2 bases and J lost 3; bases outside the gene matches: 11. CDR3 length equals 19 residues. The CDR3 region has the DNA TGTGCCAGCAGCTTATGGGCCCTAGCGGGAGGAGGGTACACCGGGGAGCTGTTTTTT. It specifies CASSLWALAGGGYTGELFF.

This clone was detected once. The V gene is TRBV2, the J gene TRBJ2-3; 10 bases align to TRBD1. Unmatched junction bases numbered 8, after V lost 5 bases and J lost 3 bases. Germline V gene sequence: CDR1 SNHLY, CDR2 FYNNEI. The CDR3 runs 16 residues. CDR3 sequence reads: CASSSSDRGLTDTQYF. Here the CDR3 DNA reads TGTGCCAGCAGTTCGTCGGACAGGGGGTTAACAGATACGCAGTATTTT.

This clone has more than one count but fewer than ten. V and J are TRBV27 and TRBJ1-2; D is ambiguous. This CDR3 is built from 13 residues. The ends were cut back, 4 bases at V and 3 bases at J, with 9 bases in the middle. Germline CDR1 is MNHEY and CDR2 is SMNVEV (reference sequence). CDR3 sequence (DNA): TGTGCCAGCAGTTCCAATACCTACTATGGCTACACCTTC. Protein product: CASSSNTYYGYTF.

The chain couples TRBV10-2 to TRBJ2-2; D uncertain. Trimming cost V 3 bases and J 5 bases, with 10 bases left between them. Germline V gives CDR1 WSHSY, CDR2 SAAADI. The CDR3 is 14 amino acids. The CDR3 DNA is TGCGCCAGCAGTGACCTAAGTAGGACCGGGGAGCTGTTTTTT. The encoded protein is CASSDLSRTGELFF.

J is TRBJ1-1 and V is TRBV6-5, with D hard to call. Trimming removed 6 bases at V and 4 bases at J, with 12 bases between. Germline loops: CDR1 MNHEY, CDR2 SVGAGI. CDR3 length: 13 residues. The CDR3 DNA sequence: TGTGCCAGCAGGGAATCACGGCCCACTGAAGCTTTCTTT. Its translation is CASRESRPTEAFF.

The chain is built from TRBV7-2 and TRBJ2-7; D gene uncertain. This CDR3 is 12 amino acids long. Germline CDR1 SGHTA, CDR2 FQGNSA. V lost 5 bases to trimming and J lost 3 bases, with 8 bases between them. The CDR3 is CASSLNLYEQYF. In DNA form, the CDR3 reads TGTGCCAGCAGCCTAAACCTCTACGAGCAGTACTTC.

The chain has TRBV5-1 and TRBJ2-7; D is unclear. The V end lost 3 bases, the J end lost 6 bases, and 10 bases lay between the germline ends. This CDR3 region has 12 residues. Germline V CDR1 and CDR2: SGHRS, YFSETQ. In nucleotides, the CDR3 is TGCGCCAGCAGCTCCCCACCCTCCGAGCAGTACTTC. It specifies CASSSPPSEQYF. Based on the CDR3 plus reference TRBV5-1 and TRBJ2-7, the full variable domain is KAGVTQTPRYLIKTRGQQVTLSCSPISGHRSVSWYQQTPGQGLQFLFEYFSETQRNKGNFPGRFSGRQFSNSRSEMNVSTLELGDSALYLCASSSPPSEQYFGPGTRLTVT.

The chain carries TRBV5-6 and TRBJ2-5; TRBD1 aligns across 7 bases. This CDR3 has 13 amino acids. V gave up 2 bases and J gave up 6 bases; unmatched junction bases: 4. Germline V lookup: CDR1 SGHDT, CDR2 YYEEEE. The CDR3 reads CASSLGQEKTQYF. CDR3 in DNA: TGTGCCAGCAGCTTAGGACAGGAAAAGACCCAGTACTTC.

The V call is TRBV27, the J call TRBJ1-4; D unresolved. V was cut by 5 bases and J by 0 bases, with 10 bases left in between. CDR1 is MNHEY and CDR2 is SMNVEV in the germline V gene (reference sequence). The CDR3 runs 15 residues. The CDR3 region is CASSAHRATNEKLFF. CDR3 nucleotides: TGTGCCAGCAGTGCGCACAGAGCAACTAATGAAAAACTGTTTTTT.

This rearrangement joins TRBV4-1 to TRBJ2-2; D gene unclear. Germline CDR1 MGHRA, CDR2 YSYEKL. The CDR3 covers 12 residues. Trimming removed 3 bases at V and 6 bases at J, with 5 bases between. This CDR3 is CASSHLSGELFF. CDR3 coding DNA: TGCGCCAGCAGCCACCTTTCCGGGGAGCTGTTTTTT.

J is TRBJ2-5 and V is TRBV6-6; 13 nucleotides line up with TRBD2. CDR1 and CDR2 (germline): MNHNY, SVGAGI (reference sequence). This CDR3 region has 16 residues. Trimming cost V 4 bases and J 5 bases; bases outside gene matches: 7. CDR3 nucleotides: TGTGCCAGCAGTTCCCCGGGACTAGCGGGATGGGAGACCCAGTACTTC. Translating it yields CASSSPGLAGWETQYF.

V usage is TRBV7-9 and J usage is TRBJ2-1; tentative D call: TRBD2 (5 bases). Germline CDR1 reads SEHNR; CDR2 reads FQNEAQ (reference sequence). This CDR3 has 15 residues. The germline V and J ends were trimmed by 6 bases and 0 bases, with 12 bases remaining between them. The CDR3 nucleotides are TGTGCCAGCAGAAGATGGGAGAGCTCCTACAATGAGCAGTTCTTC. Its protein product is CASRRWESSYNEQFF.